The entry that follows covers one T cell receptor beta chain sequence. This receptor's antigen is unknown. This entry belongs to a study of monozygotic twins with inflammatory bowel disease (dated by TCRdb to the late 2010s). Broadly, across the study: The full study comprised 30 or so monozygotic twin pairs: nine German pairs (four IBD-concordant, five IBD-discordant) and 19 IBD-discordant Danish pairs. The search for disease-associated traits relied mainly on comparing IBD patients with their genetically identical healthy co-twins within discordant pairs. Each individual had, on average, about 151 000 unique TCRalpha sequences and 181 000 unique TCRbeta sequences available for analysis.

A roughly 2.7 ml peripheral blood sample was drawn into PAXgene tubes per donor and stored at -80°C. Without any T cell sorting, total RNA was extracted from whole blood using the PAXgene blood miRNA kit on an automated QIAcube. Deep TCRalpha and TCRbeta repertoire profiling with unique molecular barcoding was performed on peripheral blood of monozygotic twin pairs concordant or discordant for inflammatory bowel disease. For every twin pair, smoking habits were documented, and each individual was categorised as a current, former or never smoker. Library construction relied on 5' RACE. For each TCR library, around 3,500 ng of total RNA was used. cDNA was synthesized with SMARTScribe reverse transcriptase in eight separate reactions per sample. Unique molecular identifiers containing a 6-nucleotide sample barcode were introduced through template switching during cDNA synthesis. Two nested PCRs of approximately 16 and 10 cycles amplified the TCRalpha and TCRbeta cDNA, and bead purification followed each PCR. Before amplification, the cDNA was treated with uracil DNA-glycosylase and purified using the QIAquick PCR purification kit. The second PCR added Illumina TruSeq-compatible adapters along with sample-specific barcodes. TapeStation and Qubit were used to check library quality and concentration, and roughly 4.6 ng of each library was pooled. Sequencing of pooled libraries was carried out on an Illumina HiSeq2500 single-index Rapid Run using 2 x 100 bp reads and custom sequencing primers. Turning to the authors' computational methods: PCR and sequencing errors were corrected by UMI-based consensus assembly using MiGEC version 1.2.6. V(D)J alignment, clonotype assembly and CDR3 extraction were performed with MiXCR version 2.1.1. Normalisation of gene usage, clonotype sharing and MAIT/NKT TCR abundance was achieved by analysing the top 1000, 10 000 and 20 000 clonotypes per sample. After downsampling to 27 000 UMIs, diversity was calculated as the inverse Simpson index using the vegan R package. Paired Mann-Whitney U tests on discordant twin pairs were used, with Benjamini-Hochberg multiple-testing correction. The reads were reprocessed in TCRdb, with one entry per CDR3 protein sequence and no accompanying DNA. These V and J calls are TCRdb output, not the study's own analysis. The table kept for this sample lists about 350,000 distinct CDR3 sequences. 2% to 2.5% of the sample belongs to the ten largest clones.

The cysteine opens and the phenylalanine closes a CDR3 of 13 amino acids. DNA is not on record. CDR1 and CDR2 are drawn from the germline V gene (reference sequence): GTSNPN, SVGIG. The full study reports these points: Repertoire similarity did not differ between concordant and discordant twins, possibly due to limited statistical power. Because patients received different immunosuppressive treatments, the repertoires may have picked up extra background noise and variability between individuals. TCRbeta repertoire diversity, by inverse Simpson index, was decreased in IBD patients compared with their healthy co-twins. IBD patients shared fewer clonotypes with other individuals than healthy twins did, most markedly in patients showing signs of disease activity. The results gave no support for a single strong signal or clonotype linked to IBD. Different T cell subtypes could not be distinguished in the analysis.

The sequence joins TRBV30 to TRBJ1-1; TCRdb names TRBD1, which stays unverified in the absence of DNA. The sample consisted of blood. This TCR was recovered from a human donor with ulcerative colitis or Crohn's disease, or a healthy co-twin of an affected twin (not recorded which). CDR3 region: CAWNQQGNTEAFF.